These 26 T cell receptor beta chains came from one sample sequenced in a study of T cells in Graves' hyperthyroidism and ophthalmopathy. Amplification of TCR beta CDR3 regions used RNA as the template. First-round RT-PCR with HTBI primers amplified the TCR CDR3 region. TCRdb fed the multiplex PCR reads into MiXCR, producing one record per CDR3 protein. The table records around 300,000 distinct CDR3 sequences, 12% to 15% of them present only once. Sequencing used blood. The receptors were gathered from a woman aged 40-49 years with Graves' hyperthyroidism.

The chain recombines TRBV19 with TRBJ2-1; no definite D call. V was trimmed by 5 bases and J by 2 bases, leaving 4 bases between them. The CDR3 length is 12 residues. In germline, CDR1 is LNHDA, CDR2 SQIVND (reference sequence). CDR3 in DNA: TGTGCCAGTAGTGGACCCTACAATGAGCAGTTCTTC. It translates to CASSGPYNEQFF.

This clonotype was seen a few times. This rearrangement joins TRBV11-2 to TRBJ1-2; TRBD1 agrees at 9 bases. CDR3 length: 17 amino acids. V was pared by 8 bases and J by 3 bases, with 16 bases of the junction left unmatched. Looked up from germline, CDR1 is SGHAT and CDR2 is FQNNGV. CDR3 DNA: TGTGCCAGCTTACCTCTAGAGAACAGGGGGCGCGACTATGGCTACACCTTC. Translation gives CASLPLENRGRDYGYTF. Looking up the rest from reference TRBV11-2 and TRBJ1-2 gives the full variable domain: EAGVAQSPRYKIIEKRQSVAFWCNPISGHATLYWYQQILGQGPKLLIQFQNNGVVDDSQLPKDRFSAERLKGVDSTLKIQPAKLEDSAVYLCASLPLENRGRDYGYTFGSGTRLTVV.

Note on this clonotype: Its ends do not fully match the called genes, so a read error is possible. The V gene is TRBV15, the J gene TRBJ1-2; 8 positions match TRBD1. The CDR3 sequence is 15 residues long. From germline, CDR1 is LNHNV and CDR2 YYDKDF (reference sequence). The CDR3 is CSTSRERTGPYGYTF. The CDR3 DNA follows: TGTTCCACCAGCAGAGAACGGACAGGGCCTTATGGCTACACCTTC. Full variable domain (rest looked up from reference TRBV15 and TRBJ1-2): DAMVIQNPRYQVTQFGKPVTLSCSQTLNHNVMYWYQQKSSQAPKLLFHYYDKDFNNEADTPDNFQSRRPNTSFCFLDIRSPGLGDTAMYLCSTSRERTGPYGYTFGSGTRLTVV.

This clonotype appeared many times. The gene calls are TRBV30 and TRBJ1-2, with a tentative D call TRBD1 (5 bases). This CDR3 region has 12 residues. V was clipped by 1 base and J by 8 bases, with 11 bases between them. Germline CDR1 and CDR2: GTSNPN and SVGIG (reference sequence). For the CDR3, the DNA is TGTGCCTGGAGTGGGGGCCGGGGAGGCTACACCTTC. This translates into CAWSGGRGGYTF.

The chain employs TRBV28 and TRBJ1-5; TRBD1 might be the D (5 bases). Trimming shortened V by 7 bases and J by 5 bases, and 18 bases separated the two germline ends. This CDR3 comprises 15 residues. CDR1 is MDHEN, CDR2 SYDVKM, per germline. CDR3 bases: TGTGCCAGCAACGTGGGAGGGGTAGGCGATCAGCCCCAGCATTTT. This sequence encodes CASNVGGVGDQPQHF.

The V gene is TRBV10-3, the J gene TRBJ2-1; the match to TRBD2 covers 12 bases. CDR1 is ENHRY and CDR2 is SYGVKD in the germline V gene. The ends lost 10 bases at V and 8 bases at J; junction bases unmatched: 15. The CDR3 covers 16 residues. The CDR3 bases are TGTGCCACTTACGACCATCTAGCGGGAGGGCCCGATGAGCAGTTCTTC. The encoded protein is CATYDHLAGGPDEQFF.

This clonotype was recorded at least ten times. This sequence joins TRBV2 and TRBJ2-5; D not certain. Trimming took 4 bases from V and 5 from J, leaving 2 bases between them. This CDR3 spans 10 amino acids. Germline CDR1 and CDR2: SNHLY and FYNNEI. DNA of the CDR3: TGTGCCAGCAGTGTGGAGACCCAGTACTTC. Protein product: CASSVETQYF.

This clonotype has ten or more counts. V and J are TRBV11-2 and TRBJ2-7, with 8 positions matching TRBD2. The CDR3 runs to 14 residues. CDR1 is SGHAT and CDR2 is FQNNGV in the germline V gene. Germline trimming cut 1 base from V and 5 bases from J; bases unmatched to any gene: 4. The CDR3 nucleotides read TGTGCCAGCAGCTTAGCGGGAGGGCCCCACGAGCAGTACTTC. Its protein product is CASSLAGGPHEQYF.

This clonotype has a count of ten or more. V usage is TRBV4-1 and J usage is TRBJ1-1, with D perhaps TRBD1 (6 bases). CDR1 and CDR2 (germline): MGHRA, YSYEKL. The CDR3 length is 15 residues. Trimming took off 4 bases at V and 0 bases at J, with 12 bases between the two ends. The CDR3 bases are TGCGCCAGCAGCCTTCGACAGGCGTTGAACACTGAAGCTTTCTTT. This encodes CASSLRQALNTEAFF.

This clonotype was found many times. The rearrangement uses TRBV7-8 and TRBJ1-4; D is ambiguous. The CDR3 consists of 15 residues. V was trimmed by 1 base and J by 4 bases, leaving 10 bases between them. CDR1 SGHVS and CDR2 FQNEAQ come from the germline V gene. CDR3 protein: CASSLGGSFNEKLFF. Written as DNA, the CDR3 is TGTGCCAGCAGCTTAGGCGGGTCTTTTAATGAAAAACTGTTTTTT.

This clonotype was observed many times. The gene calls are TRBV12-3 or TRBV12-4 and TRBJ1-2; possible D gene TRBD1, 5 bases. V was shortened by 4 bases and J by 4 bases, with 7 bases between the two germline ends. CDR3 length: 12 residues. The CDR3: CASSSRVYGYTF. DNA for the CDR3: TGTGCCAGCAGTTCCAGGGTCTATGGCTACACCTTC.

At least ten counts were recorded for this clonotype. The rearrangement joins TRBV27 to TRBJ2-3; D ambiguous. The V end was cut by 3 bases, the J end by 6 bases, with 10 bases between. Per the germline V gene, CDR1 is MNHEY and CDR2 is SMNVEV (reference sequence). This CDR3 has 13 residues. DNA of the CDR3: TGTGCCAGCAGTTTCATGGTTTTCGATACGCAGTATTTT. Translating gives CASSFMVFDTQYF.

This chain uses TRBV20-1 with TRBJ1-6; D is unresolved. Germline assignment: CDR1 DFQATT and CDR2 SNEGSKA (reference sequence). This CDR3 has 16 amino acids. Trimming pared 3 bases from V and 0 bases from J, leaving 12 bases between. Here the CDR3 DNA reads TGCAGTGCTAGGTCAAGCGCCGACTCCTATAATTCACCCCTCCACTTT. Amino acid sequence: CSARSSADSYNSPLHF.

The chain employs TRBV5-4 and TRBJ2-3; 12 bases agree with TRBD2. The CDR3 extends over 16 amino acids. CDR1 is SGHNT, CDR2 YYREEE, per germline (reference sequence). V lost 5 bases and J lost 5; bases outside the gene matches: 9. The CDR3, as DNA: TGTGCCAGCAGTCATCTAGCGGGAGGGCCGATAGATACGCAGTATTTT. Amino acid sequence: CASSHLAGGPIDTQYF.

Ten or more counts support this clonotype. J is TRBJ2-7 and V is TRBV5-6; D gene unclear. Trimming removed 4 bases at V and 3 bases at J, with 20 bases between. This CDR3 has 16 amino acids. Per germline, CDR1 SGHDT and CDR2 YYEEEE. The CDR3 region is CASSLAGPVGLYEQYF. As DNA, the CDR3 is TGTGCCAGCAGCCTCGCCGGACCCGTGGGTCTCTACGAGCAGTACTTC. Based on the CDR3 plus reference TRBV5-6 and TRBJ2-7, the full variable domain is DAGVTQSPTHLIKTRGQQVTLRCSPKSGHDTVSWYQQALGQGPQFIFQYYEEEERQRGNFPDRFSGHQFPNYSSELNVNALLLGDSALYLCASSLAGPVGLYEQYFGPGTRLTVT.

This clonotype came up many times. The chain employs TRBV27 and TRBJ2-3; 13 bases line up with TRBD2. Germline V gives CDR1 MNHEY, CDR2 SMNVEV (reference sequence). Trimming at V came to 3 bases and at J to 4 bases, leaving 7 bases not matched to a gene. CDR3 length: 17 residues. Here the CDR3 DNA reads TGTGCCAGCAGTTTCCGCGGGACTAGCGGGATCTCAGATACGCAGTATTTT. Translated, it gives CASSFRGTSGISDTQYF.

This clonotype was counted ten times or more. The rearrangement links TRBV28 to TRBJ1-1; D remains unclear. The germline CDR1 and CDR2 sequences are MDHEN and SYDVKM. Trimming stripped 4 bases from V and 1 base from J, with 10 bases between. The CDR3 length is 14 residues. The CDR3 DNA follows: TGTGCCAGCAGTTCCCCGCCGGGGAACACTGAAGCTTTCTTT. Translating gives CASSSPPGNTEAFF.

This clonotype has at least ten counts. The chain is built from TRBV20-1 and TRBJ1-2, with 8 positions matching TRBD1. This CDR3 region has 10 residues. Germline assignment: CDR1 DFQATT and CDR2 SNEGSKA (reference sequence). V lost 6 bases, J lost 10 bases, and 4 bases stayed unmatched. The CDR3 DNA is TGCAGTGCCTTGGGACAGGACTACACCTTC. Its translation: CSALGQDYTF.

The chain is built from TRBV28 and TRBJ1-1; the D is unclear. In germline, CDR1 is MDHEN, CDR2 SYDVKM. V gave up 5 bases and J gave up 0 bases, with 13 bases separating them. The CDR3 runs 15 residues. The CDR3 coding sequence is TGTGCCAGCAGTCCTAGCCGGGCCCTGAACACTGAAGCTTTCTTT. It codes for CASSPSRALNTEAFF.

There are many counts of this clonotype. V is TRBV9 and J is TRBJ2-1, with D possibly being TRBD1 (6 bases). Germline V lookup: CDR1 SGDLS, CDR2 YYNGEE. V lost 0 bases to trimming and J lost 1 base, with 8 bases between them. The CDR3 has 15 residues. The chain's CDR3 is CASSVATGSYNEQFF. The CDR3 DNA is TGTGCCAGCAGCGTAGCTACAGGGTCCTACAATGAGCAGTTCTTC.

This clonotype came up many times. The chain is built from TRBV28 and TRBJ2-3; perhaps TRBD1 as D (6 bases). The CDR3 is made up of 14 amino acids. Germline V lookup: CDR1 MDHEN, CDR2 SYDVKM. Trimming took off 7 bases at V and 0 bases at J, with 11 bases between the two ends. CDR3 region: CASTRGTSTDTQYF. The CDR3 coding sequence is TGTGCCAGCACCAGGGGAACTAGCACAGATACGCAGTATTTT.

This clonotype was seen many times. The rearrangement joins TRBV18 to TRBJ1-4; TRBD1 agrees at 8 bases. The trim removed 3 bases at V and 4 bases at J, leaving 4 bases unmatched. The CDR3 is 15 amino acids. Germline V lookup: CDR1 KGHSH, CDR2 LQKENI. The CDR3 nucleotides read TGTGCCAGCTCACCCCTGGACAGGGATAATGAAAAACTGTTTTTT. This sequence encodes CASSPLDRDNEKLFF.

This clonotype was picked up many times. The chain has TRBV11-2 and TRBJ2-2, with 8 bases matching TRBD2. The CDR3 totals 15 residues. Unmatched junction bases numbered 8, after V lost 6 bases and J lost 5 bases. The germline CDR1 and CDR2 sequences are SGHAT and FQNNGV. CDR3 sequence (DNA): TGTGCCAGCAGGTCGGGACTAGGCGGGACCGGGGAGCTGTTTTTT. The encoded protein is CASRSGLGGTGELFF.

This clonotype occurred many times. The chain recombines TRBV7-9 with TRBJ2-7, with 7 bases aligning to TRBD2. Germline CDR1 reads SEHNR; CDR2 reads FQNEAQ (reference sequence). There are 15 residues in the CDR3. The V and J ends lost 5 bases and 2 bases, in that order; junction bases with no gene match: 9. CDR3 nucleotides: TGTGCCAGCAGCCCATCTAGCGGAACTACCTACGAGCAGTACTTC. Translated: CASSPSSGTTYEQYF. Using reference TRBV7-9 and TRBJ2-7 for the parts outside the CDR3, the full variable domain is DTGVSQNPRHKITKRGQNVTFRCDPISEHNRLYWYRQTLGQGPEFLTYFQNEAQLEKSRLLSDRFSAERPKGSFSTLEIQRTEQGDSAMYLCASSPSSGTTYEQYFGPGTRLTVT.

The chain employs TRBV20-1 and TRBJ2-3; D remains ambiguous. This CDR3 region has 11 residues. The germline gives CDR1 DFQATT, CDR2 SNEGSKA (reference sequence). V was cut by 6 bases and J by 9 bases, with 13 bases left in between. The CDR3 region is CSAQSEWTQYF. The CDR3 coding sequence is TGCAGTGCCCAGTCAGAATGGACGCAGTATTTT.

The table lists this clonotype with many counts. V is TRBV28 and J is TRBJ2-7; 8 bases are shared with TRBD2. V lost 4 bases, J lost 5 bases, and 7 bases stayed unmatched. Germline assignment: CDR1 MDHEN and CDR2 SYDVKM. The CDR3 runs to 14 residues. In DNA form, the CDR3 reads TGTGCCAGCAGTTCCCCGGGACTAGGACACGAGCAGTACTTC. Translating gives CASSSPGLGHEQYF.